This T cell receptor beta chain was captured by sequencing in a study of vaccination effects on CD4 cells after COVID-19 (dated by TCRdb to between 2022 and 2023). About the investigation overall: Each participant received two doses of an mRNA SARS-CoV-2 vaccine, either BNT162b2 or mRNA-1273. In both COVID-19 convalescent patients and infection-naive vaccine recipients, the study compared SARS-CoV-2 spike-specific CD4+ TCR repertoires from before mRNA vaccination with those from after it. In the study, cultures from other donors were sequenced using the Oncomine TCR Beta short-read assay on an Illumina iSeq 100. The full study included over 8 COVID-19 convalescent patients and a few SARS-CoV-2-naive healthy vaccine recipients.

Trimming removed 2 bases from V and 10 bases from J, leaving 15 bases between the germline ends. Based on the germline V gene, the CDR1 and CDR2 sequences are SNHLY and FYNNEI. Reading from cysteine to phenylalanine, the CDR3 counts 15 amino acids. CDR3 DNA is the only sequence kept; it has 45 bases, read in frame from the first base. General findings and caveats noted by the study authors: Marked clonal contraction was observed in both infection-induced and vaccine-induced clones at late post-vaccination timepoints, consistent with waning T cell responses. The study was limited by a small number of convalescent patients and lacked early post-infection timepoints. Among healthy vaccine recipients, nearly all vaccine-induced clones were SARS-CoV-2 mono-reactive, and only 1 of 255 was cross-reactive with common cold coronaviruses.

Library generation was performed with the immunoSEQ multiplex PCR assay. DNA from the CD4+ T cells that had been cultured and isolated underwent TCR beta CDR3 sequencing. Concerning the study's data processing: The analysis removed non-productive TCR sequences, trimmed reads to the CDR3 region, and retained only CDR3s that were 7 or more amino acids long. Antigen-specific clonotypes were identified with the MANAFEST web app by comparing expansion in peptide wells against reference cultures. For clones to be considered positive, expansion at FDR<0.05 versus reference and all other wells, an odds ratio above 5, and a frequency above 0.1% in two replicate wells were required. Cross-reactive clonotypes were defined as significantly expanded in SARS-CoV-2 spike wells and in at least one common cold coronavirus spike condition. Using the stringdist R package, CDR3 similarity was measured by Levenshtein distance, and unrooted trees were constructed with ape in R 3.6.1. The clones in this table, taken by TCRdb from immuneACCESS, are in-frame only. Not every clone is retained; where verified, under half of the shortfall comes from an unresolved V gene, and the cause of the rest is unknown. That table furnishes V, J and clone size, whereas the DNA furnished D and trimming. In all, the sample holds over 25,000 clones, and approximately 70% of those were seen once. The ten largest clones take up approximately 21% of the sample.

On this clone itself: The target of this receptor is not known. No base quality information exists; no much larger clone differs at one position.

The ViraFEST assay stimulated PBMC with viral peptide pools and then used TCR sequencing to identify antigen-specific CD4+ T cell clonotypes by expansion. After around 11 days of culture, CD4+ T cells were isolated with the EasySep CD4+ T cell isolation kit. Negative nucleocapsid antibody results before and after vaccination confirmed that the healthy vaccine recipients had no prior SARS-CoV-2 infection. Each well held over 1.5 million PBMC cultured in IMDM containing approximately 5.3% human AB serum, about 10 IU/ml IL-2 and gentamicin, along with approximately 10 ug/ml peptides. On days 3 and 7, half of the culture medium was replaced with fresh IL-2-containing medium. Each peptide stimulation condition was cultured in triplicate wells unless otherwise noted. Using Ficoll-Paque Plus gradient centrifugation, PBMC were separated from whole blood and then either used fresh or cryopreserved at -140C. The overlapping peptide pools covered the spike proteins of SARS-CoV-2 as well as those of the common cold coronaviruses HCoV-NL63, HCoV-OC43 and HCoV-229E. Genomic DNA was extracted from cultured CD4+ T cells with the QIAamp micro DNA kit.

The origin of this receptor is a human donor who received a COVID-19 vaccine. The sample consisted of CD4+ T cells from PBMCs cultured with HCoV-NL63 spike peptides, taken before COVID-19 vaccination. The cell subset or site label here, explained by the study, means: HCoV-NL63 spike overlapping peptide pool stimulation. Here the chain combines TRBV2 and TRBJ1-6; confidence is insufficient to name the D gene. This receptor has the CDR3 CASSEMDGPVSPLHF. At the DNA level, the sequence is TGTGCCAGCAGTGAAATGGACGGGCCAGTGTCACCCCTCCACTTT.